The clone carrying this T cell receptor beta chain was detected a few times. The entry originates in a study of blood T cell repertoires in COVID-19. The wider study: The United States, Italy and Spain were the sources of the acute and convalescent COVID-19 samples. T cells, B-cell-depleted T cells, or PBMCs provided the cDNA or gDNA that served as material.

Everyone who took part was 18 to 89 years old, and they came from about two dozen US areas. This CDR3 comprises 14 residues. Trimming left V 6 bases short and J 13 bases short, with 25 bases between. Germline V lookup: CDR1 SGHRS, CDR2 YFSETQ. Clones were sequenced by immunoSEQ multiplex PCR, and TCRdb holds only the in-frame ones, with some missing. The sample lists about 480,000 clones, approximately 88% seen once, with 1.5% to 2% in the top ten. The chain uses TRBV5-1 and TRBJ1-2; tentatively, D is TRBD1 (5 bases). The sequencing input was PBMCs or T cells enriched from blood (not recorded which). The sequence derives from a woman in her thirties or forties who had recovered from COVID-19. Here the CDR3 reads CASKGSRQGPPTTF. CDR3 nucleotide sequence: TGCGCCAGCAAAGGGTCGAGGCAGGGCCCGCCGACCACCTTC.